The 15 T cell receptor beta chains listed next were all sequenced from one sample in a study of blood T cell repertoires in COVID-19. TCRdb keeps only in-frame clones here, not all; method: immunoSEQ multiplex PCR. Of 150,000 or so clones in the sample, about 80% were seen once. Sequenced sample: peripheral blood. These receptors all stem from a woman at least 80 years old with acute or convalescent COVID-19.

About this clone: Other DNA sequences in the sample encode the same CDR3. This rearrangement joins TRBV3-1 (or the pseudogene TRBV3-2) to TRBJ1-6; D perhaps matches TRBD1 (5 bases). This CDR3 has 14 amino acids. V was trimmed by 4 bases and J by 5 bases, leaving 9 bases between them. The germline V gene has CDR1 LGHDT and CDR2 YNNKEL (reference sequence). The CDR3 region has the DNA TGTGCCAGCAGCCCGGGACTGGATAATTCACCCCTCCACTTT. Encoded protein: CASSPGLDNSPLHF.

The V call is TRBV18, the J call TRBJ2-7; 7 positions match TRBD1. This CDR3 comprises 14 residues. Germline V gene lookup returns CDR1 KGHSH and CDR2 LQKENI. The V and J ends lost 2 bases and 7 bases, in that order; junction bases with no gene match: 8. Here the CDR3 DNA reads TGTGCCAGCTCACCAGAGACAGGGTTAAAAGAGCAGTACTTC. Encoded protein: CASSPETGLKEQYF.

The chain employs TRBV28 and TRBJ1-1; D gene ambiguous. This CDR3 has 15 amino acids. V lost 5 bases, J lost 3 bases, and 16 bases lay in between. Germline CDR1 MDHEN, CDR2 SYDVKM. CDR3 residues: CASSTAGGLDTEAFF. The CDR3 DNA reads as TGTGCCAGCAGTACGGCAGGTGGTTTGGACACTGAAGCTTTCTTT.

J is TRBJ1-5 and V is TRBV7-2; D gene uncertain. CDR3 length: 13 amino acids. V gave up 4 bases and J gave up 8 bases, with 12 bases separating them. Germline CDR1 and CDR2: SGHTA and FQGNSA. The CDR3 nucleotides are TGTGCCAGCAGCTGGGGAGAAGGCAAGCCCCAGCATTTT. This gives the protein CASSWGEGKPQHF. The full variable domain, completed using reference TRBV7-2 and TRBJ1-5, is GAGVSQSPSNKVTEKGKDVELRCDPISGHTALYWYRQSLGQGLEFLIYFQGNSAPDKSGLPSDRFSAERTGGSVSTLTIQRTQQEDSAVYLCASSWGEGKPQHFGDGTRLSIL.

The genes are TRBV19 and TRBJ1-4, with 8 bases lining up with TRBD1. The CDR3 extends over 15 amino acids. V lost 3 bases to trimming and J lost 8 bases; unmatched junction nucleotides: 8. The germline CDR1 and CDR2 sequences are LNHDA and SQIVND (reference sequence). The CDR3 loop is CASSIGQGQGEKLFF. The CDR3 coding sequence is TGTGCCAGTAGTATCGGACAGGGCCAAGGAGAAAAACTGTTTTTT.

CDR3 protein: CASRKPGQLSPLHF. CDR3 in DNA: TGCGCCAGCAGGAAACCGGGACAGCTTTCACCCCTCCACTTT. This chain uses TRBV10-2 with TRBJ1-6; 7 bases are shared with TRBD1. The CDR3 is made up of 14 amino acids. Looked up from germline, CDR1 is WSHSY and CDR2 is SAAADI. The V and J ends lost 6 bases and 9 bases, in that order; junction bases with no gene match: 8.

This clone showed up just a few times. The gene calls are TRBV7-2 and TRBJ1-5, with D possibly being TRBD1 (5 bases). V lost 6 bases, J lost 7 bases, and 13 bases lay in between. Germline V gives CDR1 SGHTA, CDR2 FQGNSA. The CDR3 sequence is 13 residues long. The chain's CDR3 is CASSGRQGQPQHF. For the CDR3, the DNA is TGTGCCAGCAGTGGGCGGCAGGGACAGCCCCAGCATTTT.

The rearrangement links TRBV5-1 to TRBJ1-3; D call uncertain. V lost 0 bases to trimming and J lost 1 base, with 5 bases between them. Germline CDR1 SGHRS, CDR2 YFSETQ. The length of the CDR3 is 14 residues. CDR3 DNA sequence: TGCGCCAGCAGCTTGGGAGAATCTGGAAACACCATATATTTT. Translation: CASSLGESGNTIYF.

The gene calls are TRBV5-1 and TRBJ2-1; the D gene is possibly TRBD2 (5 bases). V lost 5 bases, J lost 5 bases, and 17 bases lay in between. Germline V CDR1 and CDR2: SGHRS, YFSETQ. This CDR3 has 15 residues. CDR3 sequence (DNA): TGCGCCAGCAGGCTAGGGCTAGCTTGGAACAATGAGCAGTTCTTC. It codes for CASRLGLAWNNEQFF.

The chain couples TRBV10-3 to TRBJ1-1; tentatively, D is TRBD1 (6 bases). CDR3 size: 14 residues. V lost 6 bases, J lost 1 base, and 12 bases lay in between. Germline assignment: CDR1 ENHRY and CDR2 SYGVKD. The CDR3 sequence is CAIRTGGENTEAFF. Here the CDR3 DNA reads TGTGCCATCAGGACAGGTGGGGAGAACACTGAAGCTTTCTTT.

J is TRBJ2-5 and V is TRBV7-2, with TRBD1 identical over 10 bases. Trimming at V came to 1 base and at J to 3 bases, leaving 8 bases not matched to a gene. From germline, CDR1 is SGHTA and CDR2 FQGNSA. CDR3 size: 17 residues. The CDR3, as DNA: TGTGCCAGCAGCTTAGAGGTCGCGGGGACAGGGGAAGAGACCCAGTACTTC. Protein sequence: CASSLEVAGTGEETQYF.

The V gene is TRBV25-1, the J gene TRBJ2-3, with D perhaps matching TRBD2 (5 bases). CDR1 and CDR2 (germline): MGHDK, SYGVNS. CDR3 length: 14 residues. Trimming cost V 4 bases and J 2 bases, with 10 bases left between them. For the CDR3, the DNA is TGTGCCAGCAGTGGAGCGGAGTACACAGATACGCAGTATTTT. This sequence encodes CASSGAEYTDTQYF.

As for this clone: Distinct nucleotide sequences in the sample also encode this CDR3. The genes are TRBV5-1 and TRBJ2-5; maybe TRBD1 (5 bases). The germline CDR1 and CDR2 sequences are SGHRS and YFSETQ. CDR3 length: 13 residues. With 1 base removed from V and 4 bases from J, the gap between germline ends came to 8 bases. CDR3 residues: CASSLQGRETQYF. In DNA form, the CDR3 reads TGCGCCAGCAGCTTGCAGGGCCGAGAGACCCAGTACTTC.

This sequence joins TRBV30 and TRBJ2-7; TRBD1 aligns across 7 bases. The germline V gene has CDR1 GTSNPN and CDR2 SVGIG (reference sequence). The CDR3 runs to 14 residues. V was clipped by 3 bases and J by 2 bases; unmatched bases: 7. The DNA for the CDR3 is TGTGCCTGGAGCGGACAGGCGAAACCCTACGAGCAGTACTTC. Its protein is CAWSGQAKPYEQYF.

The genes are TRBV6-1 and TRBJ1-2, with D possibly being TRBD1 (6 bases). Germline V gene sequence: CDR1 MNHNS, CDR2 SASEGT. V was cut by 0 bases and J by 7 bases, with 12 bases left in between. The CDR3 has 14 amino acids. The DNA of the CDR3 is TGTGCCAGCAGTGAAGCTGCAGGGGCCTCTGGCTACACCTTC. Translating it yields CASSEAAGASGYTF.